This T cell receptor beta chain emerged from a study of CD8 T cells in ankylosing spondylitis. General study findings and limits: A motif of fewer than ten highly homologous TCR beta variants was seen as apparently characteristic of ankylosing spondylitis blood.

With molecular barcodes, quantitative 5'-RACE was used to make the TCR beta libraries. MiXCR, applied by TCRdb to the 5' RACE reads, yields one record per CDR3 protein. Here the sample spans 390,000 or so distinct CDR3 sequences, 20% to 25% being singletons. This CDR3 has 14 residues. The ends lost 4 bases at V and 4 bases at J; junction bases unmatched: 5. The V gene's germline CDR1 is SGDLS and CDR2 YYNGEE. This clonotype was found a few times. What it binds is unknown. Specimen: blood, either unsorted or a sorted T cell fraction (not recorded which). This clonotype originated in a male donor with ankylosing spondylitis. The rearrangement links TRBV9 to TRBJ2-7; 10 bases are a match to TRBD2. CDR3 sequence reads: CASSTVAGGYEQYF. CDR3 bases: TGTGCCAGCAGCACAGTAGCGGGAGGTTACGAGCAGTACTTC.